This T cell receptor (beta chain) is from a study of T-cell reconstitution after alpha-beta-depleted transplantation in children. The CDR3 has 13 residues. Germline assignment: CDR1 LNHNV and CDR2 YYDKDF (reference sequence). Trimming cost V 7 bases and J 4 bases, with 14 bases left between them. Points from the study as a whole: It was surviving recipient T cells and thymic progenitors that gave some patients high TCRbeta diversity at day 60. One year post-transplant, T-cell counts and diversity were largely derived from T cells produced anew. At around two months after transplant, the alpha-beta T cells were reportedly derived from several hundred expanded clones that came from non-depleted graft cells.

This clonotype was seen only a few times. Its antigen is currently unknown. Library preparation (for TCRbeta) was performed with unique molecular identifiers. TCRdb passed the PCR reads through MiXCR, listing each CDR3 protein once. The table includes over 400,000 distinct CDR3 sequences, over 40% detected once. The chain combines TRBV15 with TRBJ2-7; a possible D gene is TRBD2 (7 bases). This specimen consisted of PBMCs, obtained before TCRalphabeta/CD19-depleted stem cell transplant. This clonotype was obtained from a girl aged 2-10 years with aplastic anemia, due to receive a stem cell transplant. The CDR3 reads CATTRGGRYEQYF. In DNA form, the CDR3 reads TGTGCCACCACCAGGGGAGGGAGGTACGAGCAGTACTTC.